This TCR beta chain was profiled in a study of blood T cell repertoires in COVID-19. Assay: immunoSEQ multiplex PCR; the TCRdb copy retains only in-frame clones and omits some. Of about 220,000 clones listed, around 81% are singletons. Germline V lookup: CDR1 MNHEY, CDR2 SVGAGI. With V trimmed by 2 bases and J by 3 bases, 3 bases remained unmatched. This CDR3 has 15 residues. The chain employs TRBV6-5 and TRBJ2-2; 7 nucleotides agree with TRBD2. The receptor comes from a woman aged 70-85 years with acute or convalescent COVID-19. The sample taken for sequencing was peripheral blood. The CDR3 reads CASSYGGGYTGELFF. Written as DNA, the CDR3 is TGTGCCAGCAGTTACGGGGGAGGGTACACCGGGGAGCTGTTTTTT.